These 9 T cell receptor beta chains came from one sample sequenced in a study of Graves' ophthalmopathy and Graves' hyperthyroidism. Amplification targeted the TCR beta CDR3 regions, with RNA transcripts as the source material. RT-PCR with HTBI primers came first, then second-round multiplex PCR. One entry per CDR3 protein results from TCRdb running MiXCR on the multiplex PCR reads. The sample consists of around 660,000 distinct CDR3 sequences, roughly 41% of them appearing once. The specimen sequenced was peripheral blood. The receptors come from an adult man with Graves' ophthalmopathy.

This clonotype was found many times. V usage is TRBV12-3 or TRBV12-4 and J usage is TRBJ2-5; 7 bases are shared with TRBD2. The junction had 5 bases not matched to a gene; V was cut back by 5 bases and J by 8 bases. The CDR3 loop spans 12 amino acids. The CDR3 DNA reads as TGTGCCAGCAGTACACGGGGGGACACCCAGTACTTC. Its translation is CASSTRGDTQYF.

At least ten counts were recorded for this clonotype. This rearrangement joins TRBV25-1 to TRBJ2-7, with D unclear. CDR3 length: 13 amino acids. Trimming shortened V by 0 bases and J by 6 bases, and 9 bases separated the two germline ends. Germline V lookup: CDR1 MGHDK, CDR2 SYGVNS. The CDR3 here is CASSEYKGIEQYF. CDR3 nucleotide sequence: TGTGCCAGCAGTGAATATAAGGGAATCGAGCAGTACTTC.

In this sample, this clonotype turned up many times. CDR3 loop: CASSLSGGSYTGELFF. The CDR3 coding sequence is TGTGCCAGCAGCTTAAGCGGCGGGAGCTACACCGGGGAGCTGTTTTTT. The genes are TRBV7-3 and TRBJ2-2, with 7 bases matching TRBD2. From germline, CDR1 is SGHTA and CDR2 FQGTGA. Losses at the gene ends were 1 base for V and 3 bases for J; bases not matched to a gene: 5. The CDR3 extends over 16 amino acids.

On this clonotype: At one end, the junction sequence differs from germline, possibly due to a read error. V gene TRBV24-1 combines with J gene TRBJ1-2; the D is unclear. Germline loops: CDR1 KGHDR, CDR2 SFDVKD. The CDR3 runs to 14 residues. In nucleotides, the CDR3 is TGTGCCAGCAGTGATCCGGTCTACACTCATGGCTACACCTTC. Its protein product is CASSDPVYTHGYTF.

In its sample, this clonotype was seen many times. The rearrangement joins TRBV9 to TRBJ2-7; D tentatively reads TRBD1 or TRBD2 (5 bases each). CDR1 and CDR2 from the germline V gene are SGDLS and YYNGEE. V lost 2 bases, J lost 7 bases, and 19 bases lay in between. The CDR3 is made up of 15 amino acids. The CDR3 DNA follows: TGTGCCAGCAGCGTGGGTGCAGGGACCCCCGAAGAGCAGTACTTC. Amino acid sequence: CASSVGAGTPEEQYF.

This clonotype was observed a handful of times. The chain recombines TRBV10-3 with TRBJ2-7; 11 bases align to TRBD2. CDR1 is ENHRY, CDR2 SYGVKD, per germline. The CDR3 contains 17 residues. V trimming: 10 bases; J trimming: 7 bases; junction bases outside the gene matches: 21. Here the CDR3 reads CASTSPSGGFRGGEQYF. CDR3 nucleotide sequence: TGTGCCAGCACCTCACCTAGCGGGGGGTTCCGAGGGGGAGAGCAGTACTTC.

This clonotype was seen repeatedly, ten times or more. This chain joins TRBV14 and TRBJ2-7; D unclear. This CDR3 region has 15 residues. Deletions cut 1 base from V and 0 bases from J, with 10 bases between. Per the germline V gene, CDR1 is SGHDN and CDR2 is FVKESK. CDR3 region: CASSQGVGSSYEQYF. CDR3 nucleotide sequence: TGTGCCAGCAGCCAAGGAGTCGGCAGCTCCTACGAGCAGTACTTC.

In the case of this clonotype: One base away lies a much larger clone, so this may be a sequencing read error. The chain employs TRBV9 and TRBJ2-2; no definite D call. CDR3 length: 13 amino acids. Per germline, CDR1 SGDLS and CDR2 YYNGEE. Trimming removed 3 bases from V and 6 bases from J, with 9 bases in between. This chain's CDR3 is CASSASSSGELFF. The CDR3 coding sequence is TGTGCCAGCAGCGCCAGTAGTTCCGGGGAGCTGTTTTTT. The variable domain in full, completed from reference TRBV9 and TRBJ2-2, reads DSGVTQTPKHLITATGQRVTLRCSPRSGDLSVYWYQQSLDQGLQFLIQYYNGEERAKGNILERFSAQQFPDLHSELNLSSLELGDSALYFCASSASSSGELFFGEGSRLTVL.

V gene TRBV7-9 combines with J gene TRBJ1-1; TRBD1 aligns across 7 bases. Trimming took 8 bases from V and 3 from J; bases not matched to a gene: 9. CDR3 length equals 14 residues. Germline-derived CDR1 and CDR2 are SEHNR and FQNEAQ (reference sequence). CDR3: CASSPFGQDTEAFF. The CDR3 nucleotides are TGTGCCAGCTCACCATTCGGACAGGACACTGAAGCTTTCTTT.